One and the same sample provided the 5 T cell receptor beta chains below, sequenced in a study of CD8+CD57+ T cells in acquired aplastic anemia. Patients picked for sequencing had shown CD8+CD57+ cell expansion detected by flow cytometry. Template material for TCR beta VDJ and CDR3 profiling consisted of genomic DNA. TCRdb passed the reads through MiXCR, listing each CDR3 protein once. The sample lists nearly 60,000 distinct CDR3 sequences, approximately 50% occurring once. The sequencing sample was made of sorted CD4+, CD8+, or CD8+CD57+ T cells (not recorded which) from PBMCs. Receptors originate from a human donor with aplastic anemia.

V gene TRBV24-1 combines with J gene TRBJ1-6; D not resolved. The CDR3 has 12 amino acids. V lost 4 bases, J lost 15 bases, and 12 bases lay in between. Germline values: CDR1 KGHDR, CDR2 SFDVKD. CDR3 sequence: CATSESNRGLHF. In nucleotides, the CDR3 is TGTGCCACCAGTGAGTCCAACAGAGGCCTCCACTTT.

This clonotype was seen ten or more times. CDR3: CASSKLAGGLDEQFF. DNA for the CDR3: TGTGCCAGCAGCAAACTAGCGGGGGGGCTAGATGAGCAGTTCTTC. The V gene is TRBV7-8, the J gene TRBJ2-1; 13 bases agree with TRBD2. V trimming: 5 bases; J trimming: 8 bases; junction bases outside the gene matches: 6. The CDR3 extends over 15 amino acids. From germline, CDR1 is SGHVS and CDR2 FQNEAQ.

The V gene is TRBV20-1, the J gene TRBJ1-2; maybe TRBD1 (5 bases). The CDR3 totals 11 residues. CDR1 is DFQATT and CDR2 is SNEGSKA in the germline V gene (reference sequence). Trimming pared 7 bases from V and 3 bases from J, leaving 9 bases between. CDR3 amino acids: CSGRGDYGYTF. The CDR3 coding sequence is TGCAGTGGGCGGGGGGACTATGGCTACACCTTC.

The J gene is TRBJ2-7, the V gene TRBV19; perhaps TRBD1 as D (6 bases). The CDR3 extends over 12 amino acids. V dropped 5 bases and J dropped 4 bases, with 9 bases sitting between them. CDR1 is LNHDA, CDR2 SQIVND, per germline (reference sequence). CDR3 DNA: TGTGCCAGTAGTCAAAGGGGGTACGAGCAGTACTTC. Protein product: CASSQRGYEQYF.

Relative to its sample, this clonotype is medium-sized. The chain couples TRBV25-1 to TRBJ1-1; D is uncertain. The CDR3 loop spans 13 amino acids. Germline assignment: CDR1 MGHDK and CDR2 SYGVNS. V was shortened by 6 bases and J by 4 bases, with 12 bases between the two germline ends. Written as DNA, the CDR3 is TGTGCCAGCAGAAAAGGCACCATCACTGAAGCTTTCTTT. Translation gives CASRKGTITEAFF.